This is a list of T cell receptor beta chains from one sample in a study of blood T cell repertoires in COVID-19. Clones were read by immunoSEQ multiplex PCR, and TCRdb kept only the in-frame ones, dropping some. The data hold some 48,000 clones, with 70% to 80% observed a single time. What was sequenced was PBMCs or T cells enriched from blood (not recorded which). Source of these receptors: a woman in her forties or fifties with acute COVID-19. Both conserved end residues are part of each CDR3. Fields, in order: V gene, J gene, D gene, clone size, CDR3 DNA, CDR3 protein. The D gene is left open where the match is weak. Part of the rows lack a size; the others show once, few, many or a class for expanded clones.

>TRBV18|TRBJ1-5|-|-
TGTGCCAGCTCGTCAACGGACACCCGCAATCAGCCCCAGCATTTT
CASSSTDTRNQPQHF
>TRBV23-1|TRBJ2-1|-|-
TGCGCCAGCACCCCTCCCTTCTCCTACAATGAGCAGTTCTTC
CASTPPFSYNEQFF
>TRBV27|TRBJ2-1|TRBD2|once
TGTGCCAGCAGTCCAACTCCGGGACTAGCGGTGGGTAATGAGCAGTTCTTC
CASSPTPGLAVGNEQFF
>TRBV24-1|TRBJ1-5|-|-
TGTGCCACCAGTGATTTGGACAGTCATCAGCCCCAGCATTTT
CATSDLDSHQPQHF
>TRBV7-2|TRBJ2-5|-|-
TGTGCCAGCAGCTTGTCGTTTGGGCTAGCTCAGGCGGAGACCCAGTACTTC
CASSLSFGLAQAETQYF
>TRBV18|TRBJ2-7|TRBD1|once
TGTGCCAGCTCGACCGGGACAGGGTATAACGAGCAGTACTTC
CASSTGTGYNEQYF
>TRBV24-1|TRBJ1-1|-|-
TGTGCCACCAGTGAGTCGAGGGAGTGGGCTGAAGCTTTCTTT
CATSESREWAEAFF
>TRBV13|TRBJ1-1|TRBD1|-
TGTGCCAGCAGCGTACCGGGACAGGGGGGCATTACTGAAGCTTTCTTT
CASSVPGQGGITEAFF
>TRBV3-1/TRBV3-2|TRBJ2-7|TRBD2|-
TGTGCCAGCAGCCAAGTCACTCCGGGACTAGCGCGGTACGAGCAGTACTTC
CASSQVTPGLARYEQYF
>TRBV10-1|TRBJ1-1|TRBD1|few
TGCGCCAGCAGCGGGACAGGAGGCACTGAAGCTTTCTTT
CASSGTGGTEAFF
>TRBV7-6|TRBJ2-1|-|-
TGTGCCAGCAGCGAGAGCTCCTACAATGAGCAGTTCTTC
CASSESSYNEQFF